This TCR beta chain is from a study of CD8 T cells in ankylosing spondylitis. V lost 4 bases, J lost 7 bases, and 18 bases lay in between. The CDR3 contains 14 residues. Per the germline V gene, CDR1 is SGHRS and CDR2 is YFSETQ. One entry per CDR3 protein, called by TCRdb with MiXCR from the 5' RACE reads. Found here are 200,000 to 250,000 distinct CDR3 sequences, about 30% of them singletons; the top ten hold roughly 4.2%. This chain links TRBV5-1 with TRBJ2-7, with TRBD2 as a possible D gene (5 bases). This sequence was found in a male donor with ankylosing spondylitis or in good health (not recorded which). The sequenced sample was blood, either unsorted or a sorted T cell fraction (not recorded which). CDR3 coding DNA: TGCGCCAGCAGCGAAACCGGGATACCCGGGGAGCAGTACTTC. Translating it yields CASSETGIPGEQYF.